Listed below are T cell receptor beta chains from one sample, sequenced in a study of control samples from healthy donors and cancer patients. TCRdb's copy holds only in-frame clones and misses some; the assay was immunoSEQ multiplex PCR. Of 120,000 or so clones in the sample, just over 90% were seen once. The specimen sequenced was blood. These TCRs come from a woman in her late teens or twenties in good health. Both conserved end residues are part of each CDR3. The D gene is left open where the match is weak. Rows give clone size only sometimes, using once, few, many, or a class for an expanded clone.

J,V,D,size,DNA,CDR3
TRBJ1-5,TRBV10-3,TRBD1,-,TGTGCCATCAGTGGACAGGGGGGGGTCCAGCCCCAGCATTTT,CAISGQGGVQPQHF
TRBJ1-3,TRBV2,TRBD1,-,TGTGCCAGCAGTGCACAGGGGCCCTCTGGAAACACCATATATTTT,CASSAQGPSGNTIYF
TRBJ2-5,TRBV5-1,-,-,TGCGCCAGCAGCTTGGCCGTTGGCTCCCAAGAGACCCAGTACTTC,CASSLAVGSQETQYF
TRBJ2-7,TRBV19,-,-,TGTGCCAGTAGTATCGGCAGGGGCTACGAGCAGTACTTC,CASSIGRGYEQYF
TRBJ1-2,TRBV7-6,-,-,TGTGCCAGCAGCTTACGTGCCGGAGACTATGGCTACACCTTC,CASSLRAGDYGYTF
TRBJ2-1,TRBV20-1,TRBD2,-,TGCAGTGCTTGTGGGGTTAGCGGGACTTCCTACAATGAGCAGTTCTTC,CSACGVSGTSYNEQFF
TRBJ2-2,TRBV19,-,-,TGTGCCAGTAGTCACCCGGGGATCCGGGCCGGGGAGCTGTTTTTT,CASSHPGIRAGELFF
TRBJ1-2,TRBV7-8,-,-,TGTGCCAGCAGCTTAGCGAGGGAGAGCCGAAGTCGGTTCTTC,CASSLARESRSRFF
TRBJ2-2,TRBV6-5,-,-,TGTGCCAGCAAGAGTGGGTACAGCACCGGGGAGCTGTTTTTT,CASKSGYSTGELFF
TRBJ1-2,TRBV3-1/TRBV3-2,TRBD1,-,TGTGCCAGCAGCCCCCGGACAGGGGATGGCTACACCTTC,CASSPRTGDGYTF
TRBJ1-2,TRBV6-5,TRBD1,-,TGTGCCAGCAGTTCTCCGGGACAGGGACCCAACTATGGCTACACCTTC,CASSSPGQGPNYGYTF
TRBJ2-3,TRBV3-1/TRBV3-2,-,-,TGTGCCAGCAGCCATGGCGGGAGCACAGATACGCAGTATTTT,CASSHGGSTDTQYF
TRBJ1-2,TRBV6-6,-,-,TGTGCCAGCCCCGGGGGGCGGGATGGCTACACCTTC,CASPGGRDGYTF
TRBJ1-2,TRBV18,-,once,TGTGCCAGCTCACCATGGGCCAGCGACTATGGCTACACCTTC,CASSPWASDYGYTF
TRBJ1-1,TRBV5-6,TRBD1,-,TGTGCCAGCAGCTTGGCCGGGGACAGGGACACTGAAGCTTTCTTT,CASSLAGDRDTEAFF
TRBJ2-3,TRBV2,-,-,TGTGCCAGCAGTGATTTAGATGGGCTGTCCACAGATACGCAGTATTTT,CASSDLDGLSTDTQYF
TRBJ2-1,TRBV29-1,TRBD2,-,TGCAGCGTTGAACGAGGACTAGCGGGAAGGAGTGAGCAGTTCTTC,CSVERGLAGRSEQFF
TRBJ2-5,TRBV5-1,-,-,TGCGCCAGCAGCTTGGTCGGGGGCGAGGAGACCCAGTACTTC,CASSLVGGEETQYF
TRBJ2-7,TRBV27,-,-,TGTGCCAGCAGTTTACTATTCGGGGGATGGGAGCAGTACTTC,CASSLLFGGWEQYF
TRBJ1-5,TRBV10-3,-,-,TGTGCCATCACCGACAGTTTCAATCAGCCCCAGCATTTT,CAITDSFNQPQHF
TRBJ1-2,TRBV5-4,TRBD1,-,TGTGCCAGCAGCCAAGGACAGGTCTATGGCTACACCTTC,CASSQGQVYGYTF
TRBJ2-7,TRBV10-2,TRBD1,-,TGCGCCAGCAGCGCCATACAGGGGCGGAGGAACGAGCAGTACTTC,CASSAIQGRRNEQYF
TRBJ1-4,TRBV25-1,-,-,TGTGCCAGCAGTGAATGGGTAGAGGGTGTCAATGAAAAACTGTTTTTT,CASSEWVEGVNEKLFF
TRBJ2-5,TRBV7-2,TRBD1,once,TGTGCCAGCAGTTACGACAGGGGGCAAGAGACCCAGTACTTC,CASSYDRGQETQYF
TRBJ1-4,TRBV27,-,-,TGTGCCAGCAGACCATGGGGGGAGGCAACTAATGAAAAACTGTTTTTT,CASRPWGEATNEKLFF
TRBJ2-4,TRBV5-6,-,-,TGTGCCAGCAGCCTTGCCCCCCTCAAAAACATTCAGTACTTC,CASSLAPLKNIQYF
TRBJ2-5,TRBV5-4,-,-,TGTGCCAGCAGCTTGGCAGGGGTGGGCGAGACCCAGTACTTC,CASSLAGVGETQYF
TRBJ1-2,TRBV18,-,-,TGTGCCAGCTCACCGGGGAGTGGGGACCTTTTCTATGGCTACACCTTC,CASSPGSGDLFYGYTF
TRBJ2-3,TRBV5-4,-,once,TGTGCCAGCAGCTTGGCAGGGGTCCTCCCCACAGATACGCAGTATTTT,CASSLAGVLPTDTQYF
TRBJ2-5,TRBV5-4,TRBD2,-,TGTGCCAGCAGCCCGGACCCTAGCGGGAGAGAGACCCAGTACTTC,CASSPDPSGRETQYF
TRBJ2-5,TRBV28,-,-,TGTGCCAGCAGTTTAAAGCAGGGCTTTGAAGAGACCCAGTACTTC,CASSLKQGFEETQYF
TRBJ1-2,TRBV2,-,-,TGTGCCAGCAGGGAGGACAGATCGCAACCTGGCTACACCTTC,CASREDRSQPGYTF
TRBJ2-6,TRBV28,TRBD1,-,TGTGCCAGCTCCGCCGGACAGGGAAAGTCCTCTGGGGCCAACGTCCTGACTTTC,CASSAGQGKSSGANVLTF
TRBJ2-7,TRBV7-6,-,-,TGTGCCAGCAGCGGGGCCCCCTTGGGGGGGCTATGGGGTACCTACGAGCAGTACTTC,CASSGAPLGGLWGTYEQYF
TRBJ2-2,TRBV6-6,-,-,TGTGCCAGCAGTTACCCAACCCTACAGGGCCCCGGGGAGCTGTTTTTT,CASSYPTLQGPGELFF
TRBJ1-2,TRBV25-1,-,-,TGTGCCAGCAGTAGGTCTCCGTCTGACTATGGCTACACCTTC,CASSRSPSDYGYTF
TRBJ1-1,TRBV7-2,-,-,TGTGCCAGCAGCTTAGTTGTACGGGGGCGCAGTGGTACTGAAGCTTTCTTT,CASSLVVRGRSGTEAFF
TRBJ1-5,TRBV18,TRBD1,-,TGTGCCAGCTCACCGACAGGGAGAGGCAATCAGCCCCAGCATTTT,CASSPTGRGNQPQHF
TRBJ2-7,TRBV5-1,TRBD1,-,TGCGCCAGCAGCTTACAGGGGGCGCTGGACGAGCAGTACTTC,CASSLQGALDEQYF
TRBJ2-3,TRBV19,TRBD1,-,TGTGCCAGTGGGACAGGGCGGACAGATACGCAGTATTTT,CASGTGRTDTQYF
TRBJ2-7,TRBV19,-,once,TGTGCCAGTAGTAAACCGGGCCGCTACGAGCAGTACTTC,CASSKPGRYEQYF
TRBJ2-4,TRBV21-1,-,-,TGTGCCAGCAGCAAGGGGGGTCAGGGACTAGCCAAAAACATTCAGTACTTC,CASSKGGQGLAKNIQYF
TRBJ1-1,TRBV14,-,-,TGTGCCAGCAGCCAAGTAAACAGTCTAGGGAACACTGAAGCTTTCTTT,CASSQVNSLGNTEAFF
TRBJ2-3,TRBV24-1,TRBD1,-,TGTGCCACCAGTGCGGGCAGGGGACAGGGGATCAGCACAGATACGCAGTATTTT,CATSAGRGQGISTDTQYF
TRBJ1-5,TRBV30,-,few,TGTGCCTGGAGTGTAGGGACGGGGCCCCAGCATTTT,CAWSVGTGPQHF
TRBJ1-6,TRBV6-6,TRBD1,-,TGTGCCAGCAGGCGAACGCCAGGGGGCGCAGCACCCCTCCACTTT,CASRRTPGGAAPLHF
TRBJ2-2,TRBV7-6,-,-,TGTGCCAGCAGCTTAGCGGTCCACGGACGGTCGAACACCGGGGAGCTGTTTTTT,CASSLAVHGRSNTGELFF
TRBJ1-6,TRBV18,TRBD1,-,TGTGCCAGCTCGCAGGGACAGAGCTCCTATAATTCACCCCTCCACTTT,CASSQGQSSYNSPLHF
TRBJ1-1,TRBV3-1/TRBV3-2,-,once,TGTGCCAGCAGCCAAGATGGAGGCAGAGTCCGTTTT,CASSQDGGRVRF
TRBJ1-4,TRBV4-1,-,-,TGCGCCAGCAGCCAAGATAGAAAGCCCTTACATCCTGCAACTAATGAAAAACTGTTTTTT,CASSQDRKPLHPATNEKLFF
TRBJ1-2,TRBV4-2,-,-,TGTGCCAGCAGCCACATTAGGGACACTCCGGAAGGCTACACCTTC,CASSHIRDTPEGYTF
TRBJ2-3,TRBV28,-,-,TGTGCCAGCAGCCCCACAGCCCTAGCAAAGACGCAGTATTTT,CASSPTALAKTQYF
TRBJ1-5,TRBV13,TRBD1,-,TGTGCCAGCAGCTTACGCCGCCAAACGACAGGGCCAGACAATCAGCCCCAGCATTTT,CASSLRRQTTGPDNQPQHF
TRBJ2-7,TRBV6-5,-,-,TGTGCCAGCAGGCGGTCGACAGCCTCCTACGAGCAGTACTTC,CASRRSTASYEQYF
TRBJ2-7,TRBV3-1/TRBV3-2,-,once,TGTGCCAGCAGCCAAGATCACCCAACTAGCACATTCGGGTACGAGCAGTACTTC,CASSQDHPTSTFGYEQYF
TRBJ2-7,TRBV5-4,TRBD2,once,TGTGCCAGCAGCGGCGGGGGGCGCAGTAGCTACGAGCAGTACTTC,CASSGGGRSSYEQYF
TRBJ1-1,TRBV5-1,TRBD1,-,TGCGCCAGCAGCTTCGGCAGGGGGAATACTGAAGCTTTCTTT,CASSFGRGNTEAFF
TRBJ2-5,TRBV5-1,-,-,TGCGCCAGCAGTGGGGAAGAGACCCAGTACTTC,CASSGEETQYF
TRBJ1-1,TRBV7-8,-,-,TGTGCCAGCAGCTTACCTTTGGCTTGGGGTGTGAACACTGAAGCTTTCTTT,CASSLPLAWGVNTEAFF
TRBJ2-1,TRBV5-1,-,-,TGCGCCAGCAGCTCCCAACCGGAGGGGGGATACAATGAGCAGTTCTTC,CASSSQPEGGYNEQFF